A single sample gave rise to the 18 T cell receptor beta chains below, sequenced in a study of blood T cell repertoires in COVID-19. Libraries were prepared by immunoSEQ multiplex PCR; TCRdb keeps only in-frame clonotypes and omits some of them. Of about 79,000 clones listed, roughly 89% are singletons. Sequencing used peripheral blood. The receptors were gathered from a man between 65 and 85 years old with active or convalescent COVID-19.

In this sample, this clone turned up once. The gene calls are TRBV3-1 (or the pseudogene TRBV3-2) and TRBJ2-3; no definite D call. Germline lookup yields CDR1 LGHDT and CDR2 YNNKEL (reference sequence). This CDR3 has 15 amino acids. Trimming removed 3 bases at V and 0 bases at J, with 10 bases between. DNA of the CDR3: TGTGCCAGCAGCCATTCCGGAGCTAGCACAGATACGCAGTATTTT. This sequence encodes CASSHSGASTDTQYF.

The chain links TRBV5-1 to TRBJ2-2, with a tentative D call TRBD2 (6 bases). The V and J ends lost 6 bases and 3 bases respectively, with 21 bases between them. Germline CDR1 and CDR2: SGHRS and YFSETQ. The CDR3 sequence is 17 residues long. CDR3 DNA: TGCGCCAGCACCCCACGAACGGGAGCATTGTACACCGGGGAGCTGTTTTTT. Translation gives CASTPRTGALYTGELFF.

The chain is built from TRBV6-5 and TRBJ2-2; D might be TRBD2 (5 bases). V was shortened by 0 bases and J by 8 bases, with 13 bases between the two germline ends. This CDR3 has 15 residues. CDR1 and CDR2 (germline): MNHEY, SVGAGI. Here the CDR3 DNA reads TGTGCCAGCAGTTACTCCGGACTCGCCTCGGGGGAGCTGTTTTTT. This gives the protein CASSYSGLASGELFF.

V is TRBV28 and J is TRBJ2-2; no reliable D call. Trimming cost V 1 base and J 6 bases, with 6 bases left between them. Germline values: CDR1 MDHEN, CDR2 SYDVKM. CDR3 length: 13 residues. CDR3 sequence (DNA): TGTGCCAGCAGTTTATTGCACTCCGGGGAGCTGTTTTTT. Translation: CASSLLHSGELFF.

In its sample, this clone was seen once. The chain uses TRBV18 and TRBJ2-1; TRBD1 might be the D (6 bases). The germline V gene has CDR1 KGHSH and CDR2 LQKENI. The CDR3 contains 15 residues. V was shortened by 5 bases and J by 6 bases, with 17 bases between the two germline ends. The CDR3 protein is CASSKDYQGSNEQFF. The CDR3 region has the DNA TGTGCCAGCTCAAAAGACTATCAGGGGAGCAATGAGCAGTTCTTC.

The V call is TRBV6-4, the J call TRBJ1-1; D is unresolved. Germline V gene sequence: CDR1 MRHNA, CDR2 SNTAGT. V shed 3 bases and J shed 1 base, with 9 bases lying between them. The CDR3 extends over 14 amino acids. The CDR3 sequence is CASSERGKNTEAFF. Here the CDR3 DNA reads TGTGCCAGCAGTGAAAGAGGCAAGAACACTGAAGCTTTCTTT.

The V and J genes are TRBV5-1 and TRBJ1-1; a possible D gene is TRBD1 (6 bases). The V gene's germline CDR1 is SGHRS and CDR2 YFSETQ. CDR3 length: 14 amino acids. Trimming shortened V by 3 bases and J by 2 bases, and 11 bases separated the two germline ends. CDR3 in amino acids: CASSWNRENTEAFF. The CDR3 coding sequence is TGCGCCAGCAGCTGGAACAGGGAAAACACTGAAGCTTTCTTT.

This clone was recorded only once. J is TRBJ2-4 and V is TRBV7-9, with 7 bases fitting TRBD2. CDR1 is SEHNR, CDR2 FQNEAQ, per germline (reference sequence). Trimming took 2 bases from V and 0 from J; bases not matched to a gene: 7. The length of the CDR3 is 17 residues. For the CDR3, the DNA is TGTGCCAGCAGCTTATTTGCGGGAGAGTTAGCCAAAAACATTCAGTACTTC. Residues: CASSLFAGELAKNIQYF.

V gene TRBV28 combines with J gene TRBJ1-1, with a weak D call TRBD1 (5 bases). CDR3 length: 15 amino acids. CDR1 is MDHEN and CDR2 is SYDVKM in the germline V gene. Trimming stripped 7 bases from V and 6 bases from J, with 21 bases between. The CDR3: CASKVYTAVGAEAFF. The CDR3 nucleotides read TGTGCCAGCAAAGTTTATACGGCGGTAGGGGCTGAAGCTTTCTTT.

The CDR3 here is CASDDGGSVSNQPQHF. The CDR3 DNA is TGTGCCAGCGACGACGGGGGTTCTGTGAGCAATCAGCCCCAGCATTTT. The rearrangement joins TRBV28 to TRBJ1-5, with D perhaps matching TRBD1 (5 bases). Trimming took 8 bases from V and 1 from J, leaving 18 bases between them. Looked up from germline, CDR1 is MDHEN and CDR2 is SYDVKM. This CDR3 contains 16 residues.

With respect to this clone: Other DNA sequences in this sample translate to the same CDR3. The chain links TRBV2 to TRBJ2-7, with 8 bases identical to TRBD1. Germline CDR1 and CDR2: SNHLY and FYNNEI. CDR3 length: 14 amino acids. With 3 bases clipped from V and 6 bases from J, the junction kept 7 bases outside the gene matches. The DNA of the CDR3 is TGTGCCAGCAGTGAGTGGCAGGGGGCGGGCGAGCAGTACTTC. Encoded protein: CASSEWQGAGEQYF.

The rearrangement links TRBV27 to TRBJ2-1, with 8 bases that match TRBD2. Germline trimming cut 5 bases from V and 8 bases from J; bases unmatched to any gene: 11. The CDR3 extends over 15 amino acids. The germline CDR1 and CDR2 sequences are MNHEY and SMNVEV (reference sequence). The CDR3 DNA follows: TGTGCCAGCAGTCCGGGGGGGACGCTAAGCGATGAGCAGTTCTTC. Amino acids: CASSPGGTLSDEQFF.

This chain connects TRBV30 to TRBJ1-3; unclear D gene. Germline V gene sequence: CDR1 GTSNPN, CDR2 SVGIG (reference sequence). This CDR3 comprises 12 residues. Deletions cut 5 bases from V and 4 bases from J, with 9 bases between. This CDR3 is CAWGTQGNTIYF. The CDR3 region has the DNA TGTGCCTGGGGAACCCAGGGAAACACCATATATTTT.

This chain connects TRBV28 to TRBJ2-3; no definite D call. Per germline, CDR1 MDHEN and CDR2 SYDVKM. The V end lost 6 bases, the J end lost 7 bases, and 11 bases lay between the germline ends. The CDR3 has 12 amino acids. CDR3 amino acids: CASSRRSNTQYF. The CDR3 DNA reads as TGTGCCAGCAGCCGGCGTAGCAATACGCAGTATTTT.

The chain couples TRBV28 to TRBJ1-4; D is ambiguous. The length of the CDR3 is 14 residues. V lost 5 bases to trimming and J lost 4 bases, with 11 bases between them. From germline, CDR1 is MDHEN and CDR2 SYDVKM. The chain's CDR3 is CASSPGLNNEKLFF. The DNA for the CDR3 is TGTGCCAGCAGTCCAGGACTGAATAATGAAAAACTGTTTTTT.

The CDR3 sequence is CAWSVLSAVETEAFF. CDR3 DNA: TGTGCCTGGAGTGTACTATCGGCCGTGGAGACTGAAGCTTTCTTT. The chain employs TRBV30 and TRBJ1-1; D is ambiguous. Germline V gene sequence: CDR1 GTSNPN, CDR2 SVGIG (reference sequence). Trimming cost V 0 bases and J 5 bases, with 16 bases left between them. This CDR3 region has 15 residues.

This clone appeared a single time. The rearrangement uses TRBV5-4 and TRBJ2-2; D is ambiguous. This CDR3 spans 16 amino acids. The V and J ends lost 4 bases and 2 bases respectively, with 15 bases between them. Germline CDR1 SGHNT, CDR2 YYREEE (reference sequence). CDR3 bases: TGTGCCAGCAGCCACGACTCCCCTCTCAACACCGGGGAGCTGTTTTTT. This codes for CASSHDSPLNTGELFF. Full variable domain (missing parts from reference TRBV5-4 and TRBJ2-2): ETGVTQSPTHLIKTRGQQVTLRCSSQSGHNTVSWYQQALGQGPQFIFQYYREEENGRGNFPPRFSGLQFPNYSSELNVNALELDDSALYLCASSHDSPLNTGELFFGEGSRLTVL.

The rearrangement links TRBV28 to TRBJ2-7; TRBD1 agrees at 12 bases. Unmatched junction bases numbered 4, after V lost 6 bases and J lost 7 bases. The CDR3 contains 13 residues. CDR1 is MDHEN and CDR2 is SYDVKM in the germline V gene. CDR3 amino acids: CASRGQGAGEQYF. CDR3 nucleotide sequence: TGTGCCAGCAGGGGACAGGGGGCGGGGGAGCAGTACTTC. The full variable domain, its missing parts supplied by reference TRBV28 and TRBJ2-7, is DVKVTQSSRYLVKRTGEKVFLECVQDMDHENMFWYRQDPGLGLRLIYFSYDVKMKEKGDIPEGYSVSREKKERFSLILESASTNQTSMYLCASRGQGAGEQYFGPGTRLTVT.